These 26 T cell receptor beta chains were all obtained from the same sample, sequenced in a study of T cells in Graves' hyperthyroidism and ophthalmopathy (dated by TCRdb to between 2018 and 2020). Library generation was performed with multiplex PCR. Reads for this sample came from an Illumina HiSeq 2000. TCR beta CDR3 regions were amplified from RNA transcripts. A first-round RT-PCR of the TCR CDR3 used the HTBI primer set with the Qiagen OneStep RT-PCR kit. The raw public data were reprocessed by TCRdb itself: fastp quality trimming at Q25, MiXCR clonotype calling, in-frame beta chains only. Identical CDR3 proteins give one entry, which carries the most common genes and DNA. In this sample the table shows around 240,000 distinct CDR3 sequences, roughly 15% of which occur a single time. Around 30% of the sample is taken by the ten largest. The sequenced sample was blood. The source is a woman aged 18-30 years with Graves' ophthalmopathy.

Many counts were recorded for this clonotype. The V gene is TRBV7-9, the J gene TRBJ2-2; D may be TRBD1 (5 bases). Trimming cost V 5 bases and J 7 bases, with 11 bases left between them. Germline values: CDR1 SEHNR, CDR2 FQNEAQ (reference sequence). The CDR3 is made up of 13 amino acids. The CDR3 DNA is TGTGCCAGCAGCCCATCCAGGGTCGGGGAGCTGTTTTTT. It specifies CASSPSRVGELFF. Together with reference TRBV7-9 and TRBJ2-2, the CDR3 gives the full variable domain: DTGVSQNPRHKITKRGQNVTFRCDPISEHNRLYWYRQTLGQGPEFLTYFQNEAQLEKSRLLSDRFSAERPKGSFSTLEIQRTEQGDSAMYLCASSPSRVGELFFGEGSRLTVL.

This clonotype was seen ten or more times. The J gene is TRBJ2-3, the V gene TRBV27, with a possible D match to TRBD2 (6 bases). V lost 2 bases to trimming and J lost 3 bases, with 12 bases between them. In germline, CDR1 is MNHEY, CDR2 SMNVEV (reference sequence). This CDR3 comprises 15 residues. CDR3 residues: CASSLRRDFTDTQYF. The CDR3 bases are TGTGCCAGCAGTTTACGTAGGGACTTTACAGATACGCAGTATTTT.

There are many counts of this clonotype. The rearrangement uses TRBV12-3 or TRBV12-4 and TRBJ1-2; perhaps TRBD1 as D (5 bases). V was pared by 5 bases and J by 7 bases, with 23 bases between. The length of the CDR3 is 16 residues. The CDR3 loop reads CASSHNQGAGPGGYTF. The CDR3, as DNA: TGTGCCAGCAGTCATAACCAGGGTGCGGGTCCGGGTGGCTACACCTTC.

With respect to this clonotype: The final CDR3 position lacks the conserved phenylalanine or tryptophan, pointing to a likely read error. The chain employs TRBV10-3 and TRBJ2-3; no reliable D call. Germline V gene sequence: CDR1 ENHRY, CDR2 SYGVKD. This CDR3 contains 16 residues. CDR3 region: CALSESGQLRGDTQYS. In DNA form, the CDR3 reads TGTGCCCTCAGTGAGTCGGGCCAGCTTCGAGGAGATACGCAGTATTCT.

About this clonotype: Germline is not matched at one junction end, which may reflect a read error. The rearrangement joins TRBV4-1 to TRBJ2-1, with D uncertain. The CDR3 runs to 16 residues. Germline assignment: CDR1 MGHRA and CDR2 YSYEKL. The CDR3 bases are TGTGCCAGCAGCCAAGTTGGTCTGCGTTCCTACAATGAGCAGTTCTTC. Translation gives CASSQVGLRSYNEQFF.

This clonotype occurred many times. The rearrangement uses TRBV15 and TRBJ2-3; no clear D gene. Germline V gives CDR1 LNHNV, CDR2 YYDKDF (reference sequence). Trimming cost V 3 bases and J 0 bases, with 4 bases left between them. This CDR3 comprises 13 residues. CDR3 sequence (DNA): TGTGCCACCAGCAGGGCTAGCACAGATACGCAGTATTTT. The encoded protein is CATSRASTDTQYF.

This clonotype was seen more than once but under ten times. This may arise from a read error, as a much more abundant clone is one base away. The rearrangement links TRBV3-1 to TRBJ2-7, with TRBD1 matching over 11 bases. Looked up from germline, CDR1 is LGHDT and CDR2 is YNNKEL (reference sequence). Germline trimming cut 4 bases from V and 5 bases from J; bases unmatched to any gene: 4. The CDR3 sequence is 14 residues long. The CDR3 reads CASSREGQGDEQYF. CDR3 DNA: TGTGCCAGCAGCCGAGAGGGACAGGGGGACGAGCAGTACTTC.

This clonotype appeared many times. V is TRBV7-3 and J is TRBJ1-1; no reliable D call. V lost 1 base to trimming and J lost 7 bases, with 10 bases between them. From germline, CDR1 is SGHTA and CDR2 FQGTGA. The CDR3 spans 13 residues. The CDR3 bases are TGTGCCAGCAGCTTAAGAGCGGGAGATGAAGCTTTCTTT. Translating gives CASSLRAGDEAFF.

There are many counts of this clonotype. This rearrangement joins TRBV7-9 to TRBJ2-7; 7 nucleotides align to TRBD1. CDR3 length: 14 residues. J lost 3 bases, V lost 5 bases, and 7 bases had no gene match. The germline CDR1 and CDR2 sequences are SEHNR and FQNEAQ (reference sequence). CDR3 amino acids: CASSPSQGLYEQYF. The CDR3 region has the DNA TGTGCCAGCAGCCCTTCACAGGGGCTCTACGAGCAGTACTTC.

The chain recombines TRBV10-3 with TRBJ1-2, with a tentative D call TRBD1 (6 bases). Per the germline V gene, CDR1 is ENHRY and CDR2 is SYGVKD. This CDR3 contains 16 residues. V dropped 5 bases and J dropped 1 base, with 17 bases sitting between them. CDR3 sequence reads: CAISPHHGTHNYGYTF. CDR3 in DNA: TGTGCCATCAGTCCACACCACGGGACACATAACTATGGCTACACCTTC.

This clonotype came up a few times. This may be a read error, as it is one base from a much larger clone. The chain employs TRBV7-8 and TRBJ1-5; the D is unclear. Germline values: CDR1 SGHVS, CDR2 FQNEAQ. The CDR3 is 16 residues long. V was pared by 4 bases and J by 0 bases, with 13 bases between. The DNA for the CDR3 is TGTGCCAGCAGCTCGCCGGAACGGCCTAGCAATCAGCCCCAGCATTTT. Amino acids: CASSSPERPSNQPQHF.

In its sample, this clonotype was seen many times. For the CDR3, the DNA is TGCAGTGCTAGACCCGGGACTAGCGGGAGCTACGAGCAGTACTTC. As protein: CSARPGTSGSYEQYF. The rearrangement uses TRBV20-1 and TRBJ2-7, with 14 bases matching TRBD2. Germline CDR1 is DFQATT and CDR2 is SNEGSKA (reference sequence). V shed 2 bases, J shed 3 bases, and the junction held 3 bases outside the gene matches. This CDR3 region has 15 residues.

This clonotype came up many times. The gene calls are TRBV5-8 and TRBJ1-2, with 7 bases identical to TRBD1. V was clipped by 4 bases and J by 6 bases; unmatched bases: 6. The CDR3 spans 13 residues. The germline gives CDR1 SGHTS, CDR2 YDEGEE. The CDR3 sequence is CASSPDRKHGYTF. For the CDR3, the DNA is TGTGCCAGCAGCCCGGACAGGAAGCATGGCTACACCTTC.

This clonotype was seen repeatedly, ten times or more. The J gene is TRBJ1-2, the V gene TRBV5-4; 9 bases are a match to TRBD1. The CDR3 length is 13 residues. J lost 8 bases, V lost 4 bases, and 6 bases had no gene match. The germline V gene has CDR1 SGHNT and CDR2 YYREEE (reference sequence). The CDR3 sequence: CASSLQGAEGYTF. For the CDR3, the DNA is TGTGCCAGCAGCCTACAGGGGGCTGAGGGCTACACCTTC.

This clonotype was recorded many times. The rearrangement joins TRBV6-1 to TRBJ2-7; 10 bases align to TRBD2. The CDR3 has 15 residues. Trimming removed 4 bases from V and 3 bases from J; junction bases left unmatched: 6. Germline V gives CDR1 MNHNS, CDR2 SASEGT. The CDR3 region is CASSGGLAVYYEQYF. CDR3 nucleotides: TGTGCCAGCAGTGGCGGACTAGCGGTCTACTACGAGCAGTACTTC.

This clonotype appeared a few times. This could be a read error, since a much larger clone is one nucleotide away. CDR3: CASSAAYGHTF. The CDR3, as DNA: TGTGCCAGCAGTGCCGCCTATGGCCACACCTTC. V is TRBV28 and J is TRBJ1-2; D remains ambiguous. The CDR3 has 11 amino acids. Germline assignment: CDR1 MDHEN and CDR2 SYDVKM.

This clonotype was seen only once. The V call is TRBV9, the J call TRBJ2-1; 9 nucleotides line up with TRBD1. This CDR3 is 15 amino acids long. The germline V gene encodes CDR1 SGDLS and CDR2 YYNGEE. V trimming: 4 bases; J trimming: 6 bases; junction bases outside the gene matches: 8. The CDR3 bases are TGTGCCAGCAGCCCAAGCGGGACAGGGCCCAATGAGCAGTTCTTC. Protein: CASSPSGTGPNEQFF.

This clonotype occurred many times. V is TRBV6-5 and J is TRBJ2-7; 7 bases map to TRBD1. The CDR3 contains 14 residues. Germline CDR1 is MNHEY and CDR2 is SVGAGI. The V and J ends lost 0 bases and 6 bases, in that order; junction bases with no gene match: 5. CDR3 coding DNA: TGTGCCAGCAGTTACTCTACAGGGGCCGGCGAGCAGTACTTC. Translation gives CASSYSTGAGEQYF.

This clonotype was seen many times. V and J are TRBV3-1 and TRBJ2-1, with 9 nucleotides matching TRBD2. Germline-derived CDR1 and CDR2 are LGHDT and YNNKEL (reference sequence). The J segment lost 5 bases and the V segment lost 0 bases, leaving 5 bases of the junction unmatched. The CDR3 totals 16 residues. The CDR3 DNA reads as TGTGCCAGCAGCCAAGATCTAGTAGCGGGAGACAATGAGCAGTTCTTC. The encoded protein is CASSQDLVAGDNEQFF.

This clonotype was picked up many times. The chain has TRBV28 and TRBJ1-1; D may be TRBD1 (6 bases). Germline V gene lookup returns CDR1 MDHEN and CDR2 SYDVKM. The CDR3 runs 13 residues. V shed 4 bases and J shed 4 bases, with 10 bases lying between them. The CDR3 DNA is TGTGCCAGCAGTTCCGGGACAATCACTGAAGCTTTCTTT. It yields the protein CASSSGTITEAFF.

This clonotype was detected ten times or more. The chain is built from TRBV9 and TRBJ2-2, with D possibly matching TRBD1 (5 bases). Looked up from germline, CDR1 is SGDLS and CDR2 is YYNGEE. The CDR3 consists of 16 residues. V lost 0 bases and J 6 bases, leaving 15 bases between the germline ends. DNA of the CDR3: TGTGCCAGCAGCGTAGTTTCAGGGATGGTAGCCGGGGAGCTGTTTTTT. Translating gives CASSVVSGMVAGELFF. The variable domain in full, with the rest retrieved from reference TRBV9 and TRBJ2-2, is DSGVTQTPKHLITATGQRVTLRCSPRSGDLSVYWYQQSLDQGLQFLIQYYNGEERAKGNILERFSAQQFPDLHSELNLSSLELGDSALYFCASSVVSGMVAGELFFGEGSRLTVL.

This clonotype was detected many times. This sequence joins TRBV18 and TRBJ2-3; D gene unclear. CDR3 length equals 15 residues. Trimming left V 4 bases short and J 2 bases short, with 13 bases between. Germline CDR1 reads KGHSH; CDR2 reads LQKENI. For the CDR3, the DNA is TGTGCCAGCTCACAGGACCCGCTCATCACAGATACGCAGTATTTT. This translates into CASSQDPLITDTQYF.

In its sample, this clonotype was seen many times. This chain links TRBV12-3 or TRBV12-4 with TRBJ1-2; D is unclear. This CDR3 is 13 amino acids long. Trimming took off 3 bases at V and 4 bases at J, with 9 bases between the two ends. CDR3 nucleotide sequence: TGTGCCAGCAGTTTTGGGGAGACCTATGGCTACACCTTC. It translates to CASSFGETYGYTF.

Note on this clonotype: A much larger clone is a single base away; this may be a read error. The V and J genes are TRBV3-1 and TRBJ2-2; D may be TRBD2 (5 bases). Germline-derived CDR1 and CDR2 are LGHDT and YNNKEL (reference sequence). The CDR3 length is 18 residues. DNA of the CDR3: TGTGCCGGCAGCCGTTCCACCAGCGGAACTGCGAACACCGGGGAGCTGTTTTTT. Translated: CAGSRSTSGTANTGELFF. Drawing the rest from reference TRBV3-1 and TRBJ2-2, the complete variable domain is DTAVSQTPKYLVTQMGNDKSIKCEQNLGHDTMYWYKQDSKKFLKIMFSYNNKELIINETVPNRFSPKSPDKAHLNLHINSLELGDSAVYFCAGSRSTSGTANTGELFFGEGSRLTVL.

This clonotype has at least ten counts. The V call is TRBV2, the J call TRBJ2-5; D is undetermined. The CDR3 is 12 amino acids. In germline, CDR1 is SNHLY, CDR2 FYNNEI. Trimming shortened V by 3 bases and J by 7 bases, and 9 bases separated the two germline ends. This chain's CDR3 is CASSDRWSTQYF. In nucleotides, the CDR3 is TGTGCCAGCAGTGACCGGTGGTCGACCCAGTACTTC. Drawing the rest from reference TRBV2 and TRBJ2-5, the complete variable domain is EPEVTQTPSHQVTQMGQEVILRCVPISNHLYFYWYRQILGQKVEFLVSFYNNEISEKSEIFDDQFSVERPDGSNFTLKIRSTKLEDSAMYFCASSDRWSTQYFGPGTRLLVL.

This rearrangement joins TRBV29-1 to TRBJ2-1; 16 bases fit TRBD2. V was pared by 6 bases and J by 12 bases, with 17 bases of the junction left unmatched. CDR1 SQVTM and CDR2 ANQGSEA come from the germline V gene. This CDR3 contains 17 residues. The CDR3 loop reads CSVSYPGTSGRALVQFF. CDR3 nucleotide sequence: TGCAGCGTCTCCTACCCCGGGACTAGCGGGAGGGCCTTAGTGCAGTTCTTC.